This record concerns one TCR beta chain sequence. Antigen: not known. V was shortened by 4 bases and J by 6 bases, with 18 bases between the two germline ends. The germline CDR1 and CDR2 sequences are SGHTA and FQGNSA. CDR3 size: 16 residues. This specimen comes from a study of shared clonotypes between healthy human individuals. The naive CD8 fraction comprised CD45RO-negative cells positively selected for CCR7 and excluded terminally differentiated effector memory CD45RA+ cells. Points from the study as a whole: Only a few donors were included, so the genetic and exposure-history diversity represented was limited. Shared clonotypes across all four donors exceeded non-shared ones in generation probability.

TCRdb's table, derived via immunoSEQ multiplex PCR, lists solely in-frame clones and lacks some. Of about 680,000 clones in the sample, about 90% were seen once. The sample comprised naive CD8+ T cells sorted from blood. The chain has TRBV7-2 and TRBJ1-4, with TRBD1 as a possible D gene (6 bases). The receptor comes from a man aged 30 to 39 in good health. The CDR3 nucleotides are TGTGCCAGCAGCTCTATGCGAGGGGGTCTCGATGAAAAACTGTTTTTT. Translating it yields CASSSMRGGLDEKLFF.